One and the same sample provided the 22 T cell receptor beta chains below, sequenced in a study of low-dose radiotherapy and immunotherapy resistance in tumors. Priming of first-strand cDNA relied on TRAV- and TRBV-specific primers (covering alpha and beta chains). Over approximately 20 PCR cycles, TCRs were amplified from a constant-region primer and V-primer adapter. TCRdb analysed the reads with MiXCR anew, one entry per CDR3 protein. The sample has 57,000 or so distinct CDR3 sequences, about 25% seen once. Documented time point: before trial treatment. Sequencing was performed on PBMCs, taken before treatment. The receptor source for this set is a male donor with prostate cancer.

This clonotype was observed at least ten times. CDR3 protein: CASRELAGDWTGELFF. For the CDR3, the DNA is TGTGCCAGCAGAGAACTAGCGGGAGATTGGACCGGGGAGCTGTTTTTT. The chain combines TRBV28 with TRBJ2-2; TRBD2 matches 11 bases. Germline CDR1 is MDHEN and CDR2 is SYDVKM. V shed 6 bases and J 5 bases; nucleotides not matched to a gene: 8. This CDR3 has 16 amino acids.

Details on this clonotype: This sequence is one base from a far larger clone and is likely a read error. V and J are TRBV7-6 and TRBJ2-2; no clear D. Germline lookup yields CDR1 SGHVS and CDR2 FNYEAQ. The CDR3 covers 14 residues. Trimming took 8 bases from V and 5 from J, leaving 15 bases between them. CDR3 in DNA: TGTGCCAGCTCAGAGGTTAGCAGGACCGGGGAGCTGTTTTTT. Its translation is CASSEVSRTGELFF.

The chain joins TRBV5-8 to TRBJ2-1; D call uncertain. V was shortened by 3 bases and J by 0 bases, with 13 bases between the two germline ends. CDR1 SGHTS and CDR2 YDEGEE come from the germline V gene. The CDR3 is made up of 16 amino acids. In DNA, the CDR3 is TGTGCCAGCAGCTCCGGGCGGTCCATCTCCTACAATGAGCAGTTCTTC. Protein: CASSSGRSISYNEQFF.

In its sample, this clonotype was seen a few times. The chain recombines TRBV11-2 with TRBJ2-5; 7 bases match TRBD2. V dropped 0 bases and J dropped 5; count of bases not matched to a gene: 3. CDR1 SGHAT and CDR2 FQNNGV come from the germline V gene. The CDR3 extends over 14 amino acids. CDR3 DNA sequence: TGTGCCAGCAGCTTAGAGGGACTAAGGGAGACCCAGTACTTC. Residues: CASSLEGLRETQYF.

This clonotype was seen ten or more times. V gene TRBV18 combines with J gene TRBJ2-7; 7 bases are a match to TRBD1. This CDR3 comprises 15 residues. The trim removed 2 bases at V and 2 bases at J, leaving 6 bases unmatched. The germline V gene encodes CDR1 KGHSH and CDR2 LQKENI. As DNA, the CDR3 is TGTGCCAGCTCACCAAACGACAGGGCACCCTACGAGCAGTACTTC. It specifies CASSPNDRAPYEQYF.

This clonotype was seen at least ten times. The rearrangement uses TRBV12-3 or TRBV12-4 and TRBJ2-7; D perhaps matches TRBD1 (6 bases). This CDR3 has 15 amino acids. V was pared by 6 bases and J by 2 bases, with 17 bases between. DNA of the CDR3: TGTGCCAGCAGCCCTCAACCACAGGGCCCCTACGAGCAGTACTTC. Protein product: CASSPQPQGPYEQYF.

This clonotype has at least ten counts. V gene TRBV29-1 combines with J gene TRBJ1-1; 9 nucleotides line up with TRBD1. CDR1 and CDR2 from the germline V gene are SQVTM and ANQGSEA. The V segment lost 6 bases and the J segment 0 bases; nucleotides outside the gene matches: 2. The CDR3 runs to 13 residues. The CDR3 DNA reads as TGCAGCGTGGACAGGGGAATGAACACTGAAGCTTTCTTT. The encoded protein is CSVDRGMNTEAFF.

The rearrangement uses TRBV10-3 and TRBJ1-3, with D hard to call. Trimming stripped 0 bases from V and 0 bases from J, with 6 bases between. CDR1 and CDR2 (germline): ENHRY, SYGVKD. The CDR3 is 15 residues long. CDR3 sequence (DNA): TGTGCCATCAGTGAGTCGGTGAGCTCTGGAAACACCATATATTTT. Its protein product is CAISESVSSGNTIYF.

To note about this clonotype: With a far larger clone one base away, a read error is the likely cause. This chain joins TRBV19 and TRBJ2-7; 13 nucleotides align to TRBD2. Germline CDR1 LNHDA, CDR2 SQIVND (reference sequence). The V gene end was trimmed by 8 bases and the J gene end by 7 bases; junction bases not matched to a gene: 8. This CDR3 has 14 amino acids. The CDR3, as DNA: TGTGCCAGTCGGGGACTAGCGGGAACAAATGAGCAGTACTTC. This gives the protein CASRGLAGTNEQYF.

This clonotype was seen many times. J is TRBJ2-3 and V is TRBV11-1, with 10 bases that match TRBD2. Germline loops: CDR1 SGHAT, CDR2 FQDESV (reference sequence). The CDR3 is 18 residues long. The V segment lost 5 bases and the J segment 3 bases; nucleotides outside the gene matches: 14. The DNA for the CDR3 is TGTGCCAGCAGCCGCTCGCTCCTAGCGGGAGTAGGGACAGATACGCAGTATTTT. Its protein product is CASSRSLLAGVGTDTQYF.

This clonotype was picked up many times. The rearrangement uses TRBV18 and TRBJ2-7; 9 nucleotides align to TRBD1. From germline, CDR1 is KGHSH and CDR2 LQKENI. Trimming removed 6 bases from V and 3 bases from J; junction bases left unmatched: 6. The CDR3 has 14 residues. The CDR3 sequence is CASSPGQGLYEQYF. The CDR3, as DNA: TGTGCCAGCTCCCCGGGACAGGGCCTCTACGAGCAGTACTTC.

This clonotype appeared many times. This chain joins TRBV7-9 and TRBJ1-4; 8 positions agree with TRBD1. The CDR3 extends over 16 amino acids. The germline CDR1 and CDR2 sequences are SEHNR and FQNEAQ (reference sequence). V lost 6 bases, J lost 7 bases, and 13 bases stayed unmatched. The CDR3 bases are TGTGCCAGCAGGAGCTGGGGAGGACAGGGTTCTGAAAAACTGTTTTTT. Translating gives CASRSWGGQGSEKLFF.

CDR3 nucleotide sequence: TGTGCCTGGATCCGGGACAGGGGTAAGGAGAACACTGAAGCTTTCTTT. Translated: CAWIRDRGKENTEAFF. This chain joins TRBV30 and TRBJ1-1, with 10 bases matching TRBD1. The CDR3 is 16 amino acids. Germline values: CDR1 GTSNPN, CDR2 SVGIG (reference sequence). After removal of 4 bases from V and 1 base from J, the junction contained 9 bases not matched to a gene.

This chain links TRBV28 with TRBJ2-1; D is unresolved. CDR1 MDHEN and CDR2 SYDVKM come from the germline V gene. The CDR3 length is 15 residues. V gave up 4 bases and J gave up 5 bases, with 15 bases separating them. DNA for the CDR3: TGTGCCAGCAGTTCTATTGAGTTAATCCACAATGAGCAGTTCTTC. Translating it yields CASSSIELIHNEQFF.

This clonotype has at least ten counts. For the CDR3, the DNA is TGTGCCAGCAGTACATTGATAGCGGACCCCTACGAGCAGTACTTC. This translates into CASSTLIADPYEQYF. V and J are TRBV7-9 and TRBJ2-7, with D possibly matching TRBD2 (6 bases). This CDR3 is built from 15 residues. Trimming left V 6 bases short and J 2 bases short, with 17 bases between. Germline V CDR1 and CDR2: SEHNR, FQNEAQ (reference sequence).

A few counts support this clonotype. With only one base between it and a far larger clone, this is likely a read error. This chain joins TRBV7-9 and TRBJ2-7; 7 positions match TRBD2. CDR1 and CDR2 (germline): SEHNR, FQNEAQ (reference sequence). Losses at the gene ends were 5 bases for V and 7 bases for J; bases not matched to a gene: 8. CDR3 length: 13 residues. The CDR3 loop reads CASSPRLAGEQYF. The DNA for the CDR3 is TGTGCCAGCAGCCCCCGACTAGCCGGTGAGCAGTACTTC.

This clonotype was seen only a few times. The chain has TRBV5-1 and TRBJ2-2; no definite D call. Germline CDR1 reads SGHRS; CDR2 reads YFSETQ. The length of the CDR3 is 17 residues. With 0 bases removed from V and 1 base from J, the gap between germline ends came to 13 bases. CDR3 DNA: TGCGCCAGCAGCTTGGCCTCAGTGACACAGAACACCGGGGAGCTGTTTTTT. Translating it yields CASSLASVTQNTGELFF.

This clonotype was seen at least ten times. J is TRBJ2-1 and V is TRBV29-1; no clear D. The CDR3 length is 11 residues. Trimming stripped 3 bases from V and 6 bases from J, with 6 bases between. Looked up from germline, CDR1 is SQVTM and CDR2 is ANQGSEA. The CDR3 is CSVDKGNEQFF. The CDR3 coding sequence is TGCAGCGTTGATAAGGGCAATGAGCAGTTCTTC.

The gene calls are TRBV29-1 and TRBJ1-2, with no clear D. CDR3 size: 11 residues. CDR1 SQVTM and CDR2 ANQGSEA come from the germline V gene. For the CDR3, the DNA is TGCAGTGGGCAGTTTCACTATGGCTACACCTTC. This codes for CSGQFHYGYTF.

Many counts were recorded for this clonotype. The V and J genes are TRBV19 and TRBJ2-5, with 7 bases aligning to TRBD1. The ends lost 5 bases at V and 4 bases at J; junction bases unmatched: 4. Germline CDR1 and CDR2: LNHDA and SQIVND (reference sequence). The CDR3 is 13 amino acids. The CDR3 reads CASSVPGGETQYF. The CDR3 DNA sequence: TGTGCCAGTAGTGTCCCAGGGGGAGAGACCCAGTACTTC. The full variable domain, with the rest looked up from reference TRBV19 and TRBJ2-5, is DGGITQSPKYLFRKEGQNVTLSCEQNLNHDAMYWYRQDPGQGLRLIYYSQIVNDFQKGDIAEGYSVSREKKESFPLTVTSAQKNPTAFYLCASSVPGGETQYFGPGTRLLVL.

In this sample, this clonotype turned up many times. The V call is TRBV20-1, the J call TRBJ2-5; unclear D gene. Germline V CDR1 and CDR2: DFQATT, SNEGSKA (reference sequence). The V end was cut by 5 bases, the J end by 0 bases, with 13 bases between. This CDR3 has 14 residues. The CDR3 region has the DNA TGCAGTGCTGAAGGGCAGGCGTACCAAGAGACCCAGTACTTC. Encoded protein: CSAEGQAYQETQYF.

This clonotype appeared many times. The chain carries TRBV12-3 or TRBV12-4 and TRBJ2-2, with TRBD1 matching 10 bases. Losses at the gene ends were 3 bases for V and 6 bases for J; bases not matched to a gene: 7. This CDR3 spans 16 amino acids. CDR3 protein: CASSLTGTGASGELFF. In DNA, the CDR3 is TGTGCCAGCAGTTTGACCGGGACAGGGGCTTCCGGGGAGCTGTTTTTT.